Detailed here is one T cell receptor beta chain. Its antigen is still unknown. The CDR3 spans 14 residues. Germline CDR1 and CDR2: SNHLY and FYNNEI. V was pared by 8 bases and J by 2 bases, with 16 bases between. Researchers ran the PCR with 60 Vbeta and 13 Jbeta primers. The method was immunoSEQ multiplex PCR; TCRdb's version includes in-frame clones alone and lacks a portion of them. The data show some 96,000 clones, approximately 71% seen once. These data belong to a study of cytomegalovirus exposure and HLA in healthy donors. Study results and caveats: In vitro work confirmed that three CMV-associated chains recognize CMV antigens.

Sequenced: PBMCs. The chain couples TRBV2 to TRBJ2-7; the D is unclear. The sequence was obtained from a female donor in good health and CMV-seronegative. CDR3 protein: CASVLAPSAYEQYF. As DNA, the CDR3 is TGTGCCAGCGTCTTAGCCCCGTCGGCCTACGAGCAGTACTTC.